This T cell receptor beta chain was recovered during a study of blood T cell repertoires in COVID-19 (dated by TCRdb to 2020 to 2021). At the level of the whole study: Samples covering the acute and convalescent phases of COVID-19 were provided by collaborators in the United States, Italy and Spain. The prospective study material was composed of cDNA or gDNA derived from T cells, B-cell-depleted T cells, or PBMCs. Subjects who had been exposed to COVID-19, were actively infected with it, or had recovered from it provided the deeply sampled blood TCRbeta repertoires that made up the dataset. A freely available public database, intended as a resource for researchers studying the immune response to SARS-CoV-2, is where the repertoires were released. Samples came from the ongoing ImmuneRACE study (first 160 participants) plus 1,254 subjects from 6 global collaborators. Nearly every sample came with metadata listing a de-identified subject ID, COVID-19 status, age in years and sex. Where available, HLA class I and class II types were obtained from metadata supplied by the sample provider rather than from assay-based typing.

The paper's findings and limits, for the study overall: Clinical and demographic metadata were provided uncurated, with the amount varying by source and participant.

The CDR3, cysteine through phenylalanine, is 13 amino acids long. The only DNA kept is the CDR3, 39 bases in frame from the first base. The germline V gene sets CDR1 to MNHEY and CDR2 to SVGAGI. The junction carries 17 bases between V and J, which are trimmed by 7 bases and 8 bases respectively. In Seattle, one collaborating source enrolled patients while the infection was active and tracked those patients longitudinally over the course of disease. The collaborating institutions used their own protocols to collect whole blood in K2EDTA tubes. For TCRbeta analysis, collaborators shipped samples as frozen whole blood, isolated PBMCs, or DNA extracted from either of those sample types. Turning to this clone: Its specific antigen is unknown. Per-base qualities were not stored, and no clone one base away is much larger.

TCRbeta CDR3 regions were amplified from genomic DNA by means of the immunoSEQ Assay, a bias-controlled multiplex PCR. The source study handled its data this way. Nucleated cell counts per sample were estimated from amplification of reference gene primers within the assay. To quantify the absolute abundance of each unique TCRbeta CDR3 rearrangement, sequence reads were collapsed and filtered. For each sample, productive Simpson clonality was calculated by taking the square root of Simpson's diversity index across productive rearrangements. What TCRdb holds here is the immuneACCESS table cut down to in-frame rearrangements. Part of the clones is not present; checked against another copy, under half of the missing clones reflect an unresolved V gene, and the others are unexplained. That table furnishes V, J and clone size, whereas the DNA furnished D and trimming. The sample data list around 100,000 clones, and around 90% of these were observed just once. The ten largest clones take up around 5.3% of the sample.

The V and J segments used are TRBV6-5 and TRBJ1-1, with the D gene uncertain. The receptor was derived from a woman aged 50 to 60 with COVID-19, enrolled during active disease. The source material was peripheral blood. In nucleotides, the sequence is TGTGCCAGCACCAGGATGCTCAACGAAGAAGCTTTCTTT. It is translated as CASTRMLNEEAFF.